This T cell receptor (beta chain) was found in a study of graft-versus-host responses after intestinal transplantation. Overall study: Transplantation in recipients was multivisceral, liver-intestinal, or isolated intestinal. Study-level findings and limits: Graft-donor T cell macrochimerism coincided with high graft-versus-host to host-versus-graft clonal ratios in allografts.

Repertoires were generated with immunoSEQ multiplex PCR, while TCRdb's copy carries only in-frame clones and drops some. The table includes more than 70,000 clones, 85% to 95% detected once. This CDR3 spans 14 amino acids. Germline CDR1 MNHEY, CDR2 SMNVEV (reference sequence). J was trimmed by 3 bases and V by 8 bases; bases with no gene match: 10. Note on this clone: The target antigen is unknown.

The genes are TRBV27 and TRBJ2-7, with TRBD1 identical over 7 bases. This TCR was recovered from a human donor who was the organ donor for an intestinal transplant. This specimen consisted of unstimulated CD8+ T cells sorted from spleen or lymph node cells, obtained before transplant. CDR3 in DNA: TGTGCCAGCGGTGCGACAGGGATAGGCTACGAGCAGTACTTC. Protein: CASGATGIGYEQYF.